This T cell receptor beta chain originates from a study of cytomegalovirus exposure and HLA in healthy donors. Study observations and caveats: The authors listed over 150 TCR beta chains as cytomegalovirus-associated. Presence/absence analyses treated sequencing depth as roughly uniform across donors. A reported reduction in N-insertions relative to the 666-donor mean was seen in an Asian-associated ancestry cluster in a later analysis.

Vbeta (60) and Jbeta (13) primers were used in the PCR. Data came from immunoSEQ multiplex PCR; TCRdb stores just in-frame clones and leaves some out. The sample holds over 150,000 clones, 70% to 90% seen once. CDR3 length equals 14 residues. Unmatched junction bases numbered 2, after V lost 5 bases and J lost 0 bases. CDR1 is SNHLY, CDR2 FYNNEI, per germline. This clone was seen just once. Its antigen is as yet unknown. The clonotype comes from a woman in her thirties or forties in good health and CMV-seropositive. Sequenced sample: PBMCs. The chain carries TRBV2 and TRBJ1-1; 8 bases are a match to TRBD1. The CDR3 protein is CASSRQGMNTEAFF. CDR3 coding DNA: TGTGCCAGCAGTAGACAGGGGATGAACACTGAAGCTTTCTTT.